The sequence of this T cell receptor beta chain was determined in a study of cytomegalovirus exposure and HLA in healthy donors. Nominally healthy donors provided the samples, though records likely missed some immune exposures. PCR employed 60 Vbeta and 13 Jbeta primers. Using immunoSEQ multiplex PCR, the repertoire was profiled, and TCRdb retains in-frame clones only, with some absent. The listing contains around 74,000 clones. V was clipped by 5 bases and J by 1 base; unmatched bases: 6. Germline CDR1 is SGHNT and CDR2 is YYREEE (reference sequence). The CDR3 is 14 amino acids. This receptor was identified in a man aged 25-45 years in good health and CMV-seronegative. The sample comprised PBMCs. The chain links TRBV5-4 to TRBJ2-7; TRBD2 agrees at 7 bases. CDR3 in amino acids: CASSPSGNSYEQYF. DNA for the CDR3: TGTGCCAGCAGTCCCAGCGGGAATTCCTACGAGCAGTACTTC. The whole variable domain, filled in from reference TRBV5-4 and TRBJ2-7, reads ETGVTQSPTHLIKTRGQQVTLRCSSQSGHNTVSWYQQALGQGPQFIFQYYREEENGRGNFPPRFSGLQFPNYSSELNVNALELDDSALYLCASSPSGNSYEQYFGPGTRLTVT.